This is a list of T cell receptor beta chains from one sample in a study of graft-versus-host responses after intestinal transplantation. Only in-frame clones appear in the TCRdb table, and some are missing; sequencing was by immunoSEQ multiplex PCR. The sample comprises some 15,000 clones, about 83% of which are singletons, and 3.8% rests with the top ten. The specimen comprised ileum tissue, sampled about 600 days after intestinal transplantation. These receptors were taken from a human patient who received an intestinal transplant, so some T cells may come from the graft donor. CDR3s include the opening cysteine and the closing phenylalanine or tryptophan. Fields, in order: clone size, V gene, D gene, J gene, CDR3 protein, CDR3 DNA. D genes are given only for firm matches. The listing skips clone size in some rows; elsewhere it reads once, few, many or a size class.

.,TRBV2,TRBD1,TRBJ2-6,CASSELPRVDRAGSGANVLTF,TGTGCCAGCAGTGAATTGCCCCGGGTGGACAGGGCGGGTTCTGGGGCCAACGTCCTGACTTTC
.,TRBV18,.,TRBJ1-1,CASSPGTDTEAFF,TGTGCCAGCTCACCAGGGACGGACACTGAAGCTTTCTTT
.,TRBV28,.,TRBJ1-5,CASSLPARGPQHF,TGTGCCAGCAGTCTCCCTGCCCGAGGGCCCCAGCATTTT
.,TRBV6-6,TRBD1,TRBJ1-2,CASSTQGIAYGYTF,TGTGCCAGCAGTACACAGGGGATCGCCTATGGCTACACCTTC
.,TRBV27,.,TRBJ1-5,CASSLSGGDSNQPQHF,TGTGCCAGCAGTTTATCGGGGGGGGATAGCAATCAGCCCCAGCATTTT
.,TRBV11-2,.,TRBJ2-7,CASSYGPNYEQYF,TGTGCCAGCAGTTACGGGCCTAACTACGAGCAGTACTTC
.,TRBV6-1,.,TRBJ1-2,CASSANRDGYTF,TGTGCCAGCAGTGCCAACAGGGATGGCTACACCTTC
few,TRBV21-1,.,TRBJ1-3,CASSNGISGNTIYF,TGTGCCAGCAGCAATGGTATATCTGGAAACACCATATATTTT
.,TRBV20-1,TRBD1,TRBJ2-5,CSALGIPGGYF,TGCAGTGCTCTCGGGATTCCAGGGGGGTACTTC
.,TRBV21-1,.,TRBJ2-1,CASSNSISYNEQFF,TGTGCCAGCAGCAACAGCATCTCCTACAATGAGCAGTTCTTC
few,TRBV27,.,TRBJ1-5,CASSPGLGNQPQHF,TGTGCCAGCAGTCCAGGACTGGGCAATCAGCCCCAGCATTTT
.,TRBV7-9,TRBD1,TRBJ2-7,CASSINRGPSYEQYF,TGTGCCAGCAGCATTAACAGGGGGCCTTCCTACGAGCAGTACTTC
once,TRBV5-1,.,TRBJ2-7,CASSLGPGAGNYEQYF,TGCGCCAGCAGCTTGGGCCCGGGGGCGGGGAACTACGAGCAGTACTTC
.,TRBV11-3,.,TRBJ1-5,CASSLNWPYGQPQHF,TGTGCCAGCAGCTTGAATTGGCCCTACGGTCAGCCCCAGCATTTT
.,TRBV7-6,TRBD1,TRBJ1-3,CASSQLSGQASDTIYF,TGTGCCAGCAGCCAATTATCGGGACAGGCTTCTGACACCATATATTTT
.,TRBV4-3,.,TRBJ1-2,CASSQDLGYGYTF,TGCGCCAGCAGCCAAGACCTGGGATATGGCTACACCTTC
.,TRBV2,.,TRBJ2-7,CASSGGFRGPSYEQYF,TGTGCCAGCAGTGGGGGTTTTAGGGGTCCCTCCTACGAGCAGTACTTC
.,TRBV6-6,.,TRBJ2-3,CASRVEGTDTQYF,TGTGCCAGCAGGGTAGAAGGCACAGATACGCAGTATTTT